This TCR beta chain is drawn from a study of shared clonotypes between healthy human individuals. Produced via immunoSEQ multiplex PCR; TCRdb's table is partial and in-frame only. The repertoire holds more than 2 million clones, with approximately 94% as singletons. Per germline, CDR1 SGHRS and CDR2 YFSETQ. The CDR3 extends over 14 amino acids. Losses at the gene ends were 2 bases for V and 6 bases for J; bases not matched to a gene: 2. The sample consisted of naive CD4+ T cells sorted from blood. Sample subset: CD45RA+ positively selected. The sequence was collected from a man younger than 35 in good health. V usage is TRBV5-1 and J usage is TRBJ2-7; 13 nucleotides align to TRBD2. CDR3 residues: CASSFRTSGSEQYF. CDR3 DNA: TGCGCCAGCAGCTTCCGGACTAGCGGGAGCGAGCAGTACTTC. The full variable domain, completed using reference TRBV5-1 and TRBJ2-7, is KAGVTQTPRYLIKTRGQQVTLSCSPISGHRSVSWYQQTPGQGLQFLFEYFSETQRNKGNFPGRFSGRQFSNSRSEMNVSTLELGDSALYLCASSFRTSGSEQYFGPGTRLTVT.